The T cell receptor (beta chain) under discussion was sequenced for a study of naive and memory T cell subsets. The CDR3 consists of 17 residues. CDR1 GTSNPN and CDR2 SVGIG come from the germline V gene (reference sequence). The germline V and J ends were trimmed by 3 bases and 5 bases, with 20 bases remaining between them. The table lists this clonotype with a few counts. Two oligonucleotides, mixed equimolar, formed the beta constant-region primer covering TRBC1 and TRBC2. Four rounds of PCR amplified the ligated cDNA using nested alpha and beta constant-region primers plus SP2. TCRdb re-analysed the UMI-ligation and nested PCR reads in MiXCR, keeping a single row per CDR3 protein. This sample yields some 150,000 distinct CDR3 sequences, of which over 15% are seen a single time; 0.14% belongs to the top ten.

V and J are TRBV30 and TRBJ1-6; D ambiguous. The sequence came from a human donor in good health. The specimen was naive CD4+ T cells from blood. In DNA form, the CDR3 reads TGTGCCTGGAGCCTCGCGGGGTACGGGTCCCATAATTCACCCCTCCACTTT. It translates to CAWSLAGYGSHNSPLHF.